A selection of T cell receptor beta chains follows, all from one sample in a study of CD8+ T cells in alopecia areata. This table comes from immunoSEQ multiplex PCR, and its TCRdb copy is limited to in-frame clones, with some not included. The sample lists some 130,000 clones, over 50% seen once, with less than 5.5% in the top ten. Sample: CD4+ T cells sorted from blood, taken at week 0. These receptors were obtained from a human donor with alopecia areata. Both conserved end residues are part of each CDR3. D genes are given only for firm matches. Not all rows give a size; the values are once, few, many and, for expanded clones, a class.

.,TRBD1,TRBJ2-1,TRBV18,CASSPGDRGPEQFF,TGTGCCAGCTCCCCGGGGGACAGGGGGCCCGAGCAGTTCTTC
.,.,TRBJ1-1,TRBV7-2,CASSLKANTEAFF,TGTGCCAGCAGCTTAAAGGCGAACACTGAAGCTTTCTTT
.,.,TRBJ2-5,TRBV7-3,CASSLTSGASETQYF,TGTGCCAGCAGCTTAACGAGTGGGGCTAGTGAGACCCAGTACTTC
.,.,TRBJ1-4,TRBV7-9,CASSPGPITHEKLFF,TGTGCCAGCAGTCCCGGACCCATTACGCATGAAAAACTGTTTTTT
once,.,TRBJ1-5,TRBV2,CASARTSDNQPQHF,TGTGCCAGCGCAAGAACTTCGGACAATCAGCCCCAGCATTTT
few,.,TRBJ2-5,TRBV30,CAWSVRPFLYQETQYF,TGTGCCTGGAGTGTACGCCCTTTTCTCTATCAAGAGACCCAGTACTTC
.,.,TRBJ1-4,TRBV2,CASKLGAGNEKLFF,TGTGCCAGCAAGCTTGGGGCTGGTAATGAAAAACTGTTTTTT
few,.,TRBJ2-1,TRBV30,CAWSLVNEQFF,TGTGCCTGGAGTTTGGTCAATGAGCAGTTCTTC
.,.,TRBJ2-7,TRBV7-2,CASSLAGEQYF,TGTGCCAGCAGCTTAGCGGGCGAGCAGTACTTC
once,.,TRBJ2-3,TRBV28,CASSQERSSTDTQYF,TGTGCCAGCAGTCAGGAGAGATCTAGCACAGATACGCAGTATTTT
.,TRBD1,TRBJ1-2,TRBV7-8,CASSSPRDRGHNYGYTF,TGTGCCAGCAGCTCCCCCCGGGACAGGGGGCATAACTATGGCTACACCTTC
.,.,TRBJ2-3,TRBV29-1,CSVASRFSDTQYF,TGCAGCGTTGCGTCCAGGTTTTCAGATACGCAGTATTTT
.,TRBD2,TRBJ2-3,TRBV7-2,CASRPTSGSSTDTQYF,TGTGCCAGCAGACCGACTAGCGGGAGTAGCACAGATACGCAGTATTTT
.,TRBD1,TRBJ2-5,TRBV7-3,CASSPRTGIEETQYF,TGTGCCAGCAGCCCGAGGACAGGGATTGAAGAGACCCAGTACTTC
.,.,TRBJ2-3,TRBV2,CASSEERDDTQYF,TGTGCCAGCAGTGAAGAAAGGGACGATACGCAGTATTTT
.,.,TRBJ1-2,TRBV9,CASSVGAGLGYGYTF,TGTGCCAGCAGCGTAGGGGCAGGGCTAGGCTATGGCTACACCTTC
.,.,TRBJ2-1,TRBV29-1,CSGGIYNEQFF,TGCAGCGGGGGTATTTACAATGAGCAGTTCTTC